This T cell receptor (beta chain) was documented in a study of identical twins. This clonotype was seen more than once but under ten times. Template switching (which added a universal primer site) was used, and cDNA carried unique molecular identifiers. TCRdb passed the 5' RACE reads through MiXCR, listing each CDR3 protein once. This repertoire shows a few hundred thousand distinct CDR3 sequences, approximately 10% found once; its top ten account for roughly 3%. Germline V gene data show CDR1 as LNHDA and CDR2 as SQIVND (reference sequence). V gave up 3 bases and J gave up 0 bases, with 6 bases separating them. The CDR3 has 13 amino acids. In addition, the sample was reused for a study of yellow fever vaccine responses in identical twins.

Specimen: PBMCs. The TCR originated in a woman between 18 and 29 years old in good health. This chain uses TRBV19 with TRBJ2-7; no firm D call. The CDR3 DNA is TGTGCCAGTAGTATGGACGTCTCCTACGAGCAGTACTTC. Protein: CASSMDVSYEQYF. Full variable domain (missing parts from reference TRBV19 and TRBJ2-7): DGGITQSPKYLFRKEGQNVTLSCEQNLNHDAMYWYRQDPGQGLRLIYYSQIVNDFQKGDIAEGYSVSREKKESFPLTVTSAQKNPTAFYLCASSMDVSYEQYFGPGTRLTVT.